The 18 T cell receptor beta chains below all came from one sample that was sequenced in a study of regulatory T cells in long-lasting Graves disease. HTBI primers from iRepertoire and Arm-PCR of CDR3 regions yielded the TCR beta libraries. TCRdb redid the calling of the multiplex PCR reads with MiXCR, one entry per CDR3 protein. This sample has approximately 400,000 distinct CDR3 sequences, with 10% to 15% found just once. Specified time point: newly diagnosed GD, antithyroid drugs for less than 3 months. The TCR library was prepared using RNA isolated from PBMCs. These data were likewise used in another study, on T cells in Graves' hyperthyroidism and ophthalmopathy.

Sequencing used peripheral blood mononuclear cells (PBMCs), obtained at new diagnosis, from a patient treated with antithyroid drugs. The receptors here all came from a young woman with Graves disease.

This clonotype was counted many times. The chain recombines TRBV30 with TRBJ2-5; 9 bases are a match to TRBD2. The length of the CDR3 is 15 residues. The V segment lost 2 bases and the J segment 7 bases; nucleotides outside the gene matches: 11. CDR1 GTSNPN and CDR2 SVGIG come from the germline V gene (reference sequence). CDR3 loop: CAWSSGGGALRTQYF. In DNA, the CDR3 is TGTGCCTGGAGTTCGGGCGGGGGGGCCCTTCGGACCCAGTACTTC.

This clonotype was observed many times. The chain employs TRBV7-2 and TRBJ2-4; D gene ambiguous. CDR1 is SGHTA and CDR2 is FQGNSA in the germline V gene. The CDR3 runs 16 residues. Trimming left V 1 base short and J 0 bases short, with 10 bases between. As DNA, the CDR3 is TGTGCCAGCAGCTTAGGAACCCAGAGAGCCAAAAACATTCAGTACTTC. Its protein is CASSLGTQRAKNIQYF.

The table lists this clonotype with many counts. This rearrangement joins TRBV27 to TRBJ2-1, with D perhaps TRBD1 (5 bases). In germline, CDR1 is MNHEY, CDR2 SMNVEV (reference sequence). V lost 6 bases and J lost 7, with 16 bases in between. The CDR3 is 14 residues long. The CDR3 spells CASSPTAKGNEQFF. As DNA, the CDR3 is TGTGCCAGCAGCCCTACCGCAAAGGGGAATGAGCAGTTCTTC.

This clonotype turned up a few times. The chain links TRBV10-3 to TRBJ2-5; D may be TRBD1 (6 bases). Germline CDR1 and CDR2: ENHRY and SYGVKD. Trimming left V 10 bases short and J 7 bases short, with 25 bases between. The CDR3 is 15 amino acids. CDR3 in DNA: TGTGCCACCGCACCCTGGACAGAACTTGGTGTGACCCAGTACTTC. Protein: CATAPWTELGVTQYF.

This clonotype was counted only a few times. The chain couples TRBV4-3 to TRBJ1-3, with TRBD1 matching 7 bases. The CDR3 consists of 15 residues. V dropped 3 bases and J dropped 2; count of bases not matched to a gene: 4. The germline gives CDR1 LGHNA, CDR2 YSLEER. CDR3 in amino acids: CASSHAGGPGNTIYF. Here the CDR3 DNA reads TGCGCCAGCAGCCACGCAGGGGGACCTGGAAACACCATATATTTT.

The sample holds many counts of this clonotype. This chain uses TRBV7-2 with TRBJ1-1, with TRBD1 matching 8 bases. The CDR3 consists of 16 residues. From germline, CDR1 is SGHTA and CDR2 FQGNSA. V lost 5 bases to trimming and J lost 1 base; unmatched junction nucleotides: 9. The CDR3 coding sequence is TGTGCCAGCAGCCAATTCACAGGGGGGACGAACACTGAAGCTTTCTTT. Amino acids: CASSQFTGGTNTEAFF.

The V call is TRBV12-5, the J call TRBJ1-1; D gene unclear. The CDR3 spans 14 residues. Germline-derived CDR1 and CDR2 are LGHNT and FRNRAP. The V end lost 5 bases, the J end lost 3 bases, and 13 bases lay between the germline ends. The CDR3 loop is CASGTKQIYTEAFF. The CDR3 DNA reads TGTGCTAGTGGTACAAAACAGATTTACACTGAAGCTTTCTTT.

As to this clonotype: A much more abundant neighbour one base away suggests this may be a read error. The rearrangement joins TRBV20-1 to TRBJ2-1; 13 bases align to TRBD2. Trimming cost V 6 bases and J 8 bases; bases outside gene matches: 10. The CDR3 contains 15 residues. Looked up from germline, CDR1 is DFQATT and CDR2 is SNEGSKA (reference sequence). CDR3 in amino acids: CSAPLAGGARDEQFF. In nucleotides, the CDR3 is TGCAGTGCCCCACTAGCGGGGGGGGCGAGGGATGAGCAGTTCTTC.

This clonotype was observed at least ten times. J is TRBJ1-1 and V is TRBV18; D possibly corresponds to TRBD1 (6 bases). CDR1 is KGHSH, CDR2 LQKENI, per germline. V was clipped by 1 base and J by 5 bases, with 14 bases between them. CDR3 length: 15 residues. The CDR3 loop is CASSPQSGRGTEAFF. CDR3 DNA: TGTGCCAGCTCACCACAAAGCGGCAGGGGAACTGAAGCTTTCTTT.

In this sample, this clonotype turned up a few times. The J gene is TRBJ2-2, the V gene TRBV5-4; D ambiguous. V gave up 2 bases and J gave up 4 bases, with 9 bases separating them. The CDR3 runs 14 residues. Germline V gene lookup returns CDR1 SGHNT and CDR2 YYREEE (reference sequence). CDR3 protein: CASSFGLATGELFF. Here the CDR3 DNA reads TGTGCCAGCAGCTTTGGGTTGGCCACCGGGGAGCTGTTTTTT.

This chain links TRBV7-9 with TRBJ2-1; 7 bases map to TRBD1. The CDR3 is 16 residues long. V gave up 0 bases and J gave up 9 bases; unmatched junction bases: 11. In germline, CDR1 is SEHNR, CDR2 FQNEAQ (reference sequence). The CDR3 bases are TGTGCCAGCAGCTTAGCCAAACAGGGGCCCGGTGGTGAGCAGTTCTTC. It is translated as CASSLAKQGPGGEQFF.

With respect to this clonotype: Being one base from a much bigger clone, this may be a read error. The chain recombines TRBV7-2 with TRBJ2-4; D may be TRBD2 (7 bases). Trimming left V 6 bases short and J 2 bases short, with 17 bases between. The CDR3 contains 16 residues. Per the germline V gene, CDR1 is SGHTA and CDR2 is FQGNSA. The DNA of the CDR3 is TGTGCCAGCAGTGGGGGGGCCAGGGTGACCAAAAACATTCAGTACTTC. Translated: CASSGGARVTKNIQYF. Full variable domain (rest looked up from reference TRBV7-2 and TRBJ2-4): GAGVSQSPSNKVTEKGKDVELRCDPISGHTALYWYRQSLGQGLEFLIYFQGNSAPDKSGLPSDRFSAERTGGSVSTLTIQRTQQEDSAVYLCASSGGARVTKNIQYFGAGTRLSVL.

This clonotype was recorded a few times. This rearrangement joins TRBV27 to TRBJ1-1, with D unclear. The CDR3 sequence is 14 residues long. CDR1 is MNHEY and CDR2 is SMNVEV in the germline V gene (reference sequence). V dropped 2 bases and J dropped 3 bases, with 10 bases sitting between them. The CDR3 sequence is CASSLIGIHTEAFF. CDR3 nucleotides: TGTGCCAGCAGTTTAATTGGGATTCACACTGAAGCTTTCTTT.

This clonotype was seen repeatedly, ten times or more. The J gene is TRBJ2-5, the V gene TRBV15; D is unclear. The germline V gene encodes CDR1 LNHNV and CDR2 YYDKDF (reference sequence). V gave up 2 bases and J gave up 1 base, with 2 bases separating them. This CDR3 contains 12 residues. The CDR3 DNA sequence: TGTGCCACCAGCAGACTCCAAGAGACCCAGTACTTC. Its protein product is CATSRLQETQYF.

This clonotype was detected only a few times. V is TRBV7-2 and J is TRBJ2-7; D possibly corresponds to TRBD2 (7 bases). V was shortened by 7 bases and J by 3 bases, with 16 bases between the two germline ends. Germline CDR1 and CDR2: SGHTA and FQGNSA. The CDR3 extends over 14 amino acids. CDR3 DNA: TGTGCCAGCACCCGAGGGGGGAGGGGCTACGAGCAGTACTTC. Encoded protein: CASTRGGRGYEQYF.

For the CDR3, the DNA is TGTGCCAGTAGTGAGGTGGTGACAGCGAACTATGGCTACACCTTC. Translated, it gives CASSEVVTANYGYTF. V gene TRBV19 combines with J gene TRBJ1-2; D is possibly TRBD1 (5 bases). The germline gives CDR1 LNHDA, CDR2 SQIVND (reference sequence). There are 15 residues in the CDR3. Deletions cut 5 bases from V and 2 bases from J, with 15 bases between.

A word on this clonotype: This may stem from a read error, because a much larger clone lies one nucleotide away. The chain links TRBV6-2 or TRBV6-3 to TRBJ2-1; 12 positions agree with TRBD2. This CDR3 contains 18 residues. CDR1 and CDR2 (germline): MNHEY, SVGEGT. The CDR3 nucleotides read TGTGCCTGCAGTTTTGAGACTAGCGGGAGTACAGATCCCGATGAGCAGTTCTTC. Translated: CACSFETSGSTDPDEQFF.

Many counts were recorded for this clonotype. The CDR3, as DNA: TGTGCCAGCAGTGACGGGAAGGCAGACACAGATACGCAGTATTTT. Protein sequence: CASSDGKADTDTQYF. The chain is built from TRBV6-2 or TRBV6-3 and TRBJ2-3; the D gene is possibly TRBD2 (5 bases). The V gene lost 5 bases and the J gene lost 2 bases, with 14 bases spanning the gap. Germline lookup yields CDR1 MNHEY and CDR2 SVGEGT. The CDR3 is 15 amino acids.